Included here is one TCR beta chain sequence, with context. As yet, its antigen is unknown. The germline gene is not matched at one end of the junction; a read error may be the cause. The CDR3 covers 15 residues. Germline lookup yields CDR1 SGHVS and CDR2 FQNEAQ. This sample is drawn from a study of cytomegalovirus exposure and HLA in healthy donors. Primers included in the PCR were 60 Vbeta and 13 Jbeta primers. Assay: immunoSEQ multiplex PCR; the TCRdb copy retains only in-frame clones and omits some. The table includes 100,000 to 150,000 clones, about 82% detected once. Study observations and caveats: Accurate predictions that matched the HLA-A and HLA-B alleles of most subjects were reportedly made from TCR beta sequences.

The receptor was derived from a man aged 45-65 years in good health and CMV-seronegative. The sequenced material came from PBMCs. The V call is TRBV7-8, the J call TRBJ1-2, with D possibly TRBD1 on 5 matching bases. This chain's CDR3 is CASSTRVPLNDGYTF. The DNA of the CDR3 is TGTGCCAGCAGCACCAGGGTGCCCCTTAACGATGGCTACACCTTC. Together with reference TRBV7-8 and TRBJ1-2, the CDR3 gives the full variable domain: GAGVSQSPRYKVAKRGQDVALRCDPISGHVSLFWYQQALGQGPEFLTYFQNEAQLDKSGLPSDRFFAERPEGSVSTLKIQRTQQEDSAVYLCASSTRVPLNDGYTFGSGTRLTVV.